This passage covers 21 T cell receptor beta chains from one sample sequenced in a study of Graves' ophthalmopathy and Graves' hyperthyroidism. Amplification from RNA transcripts yielded the TCR beta CDR3 regions. HTBI primers primed a first-round RT-PCR, and a second-round multiplex PCR followed. Each CDR3 protein is one row after TCRdb ran MiXCR on the multiplex PCR reads. Altogether about 600,000 distinct CDR3 sequences are present, about two fifths being singletons, with the ten largest covering around 4.6%. Sequencing used peripheral blood or thyroid tissue (not recorded which). The source is an adult man with Graves' hyperthyroidism.

The chain combines TRBV15 with TRBJ1-5, with D possibly being TRBD1 (6 bases). V dropped 3 bases and J dropped 0 bases, with 18 bases sitting between them. This CDR3 contains 18 residues. CDR1 and CDR2 from the germline V gene are LNHNV and YYDKDF (reference sequence). The CDR3 protein is CATSSLGAGTHSNQPQHF. CDR3 DNA sequence: TGTGCCACCAGCAGCTTGGGGGCAGGAACCCATAGCAATCAGCCCCAGCATTTT.

This clonotype has ten or more counts. CDR3 region: CASSLAGGGGEKLFF. The CDR3 DNA is TGCGCCAGCAGCTTGGCCGGGGGAGGCGGTGAAAAACTGTTTTTT. The rearrangement joins TRBV5-1 to TRBJ1-4, with a weak D call TRBD1 (5 bases). Germline V CDR1 and CDR2: SGHRS, YFSETQ. The V end lost 0 bases, the J end lost 7 bases, and 13 bases lay between the germline ends. The CDR3 runs to 15 residues.

This chain links TRBV7-2 with TRBJ1-3; a weak D match, TRBD1 (6 bases). Per the germline V gene, CDR1 is SGHTA and CDR2 is FQGNSA. The CDR3 is made up of 15 amino acids. Trimming stripped 0 bases from V and 5 bases from J, with 11 bases between. The CDR3 is CASSLAAGVRNTIYF. The CDR3 coding sequence is TGTGCCAGCAGCTTAGCGGCAGGGGTTAGAAACACCATATATTTT.

The chain joins TRBV7-9 to TRBJ2-3, with unresolved D. The CDR3 totals 10 residues. The germline gives CDR1 SEHNR, CDR2 FQNEAQ (reference sequence). With 5 bases removed from V and 7 bases from J, the gap between germline ends came to 4 bases. This CDR3 reads CASSANTQYF. For the CDR3, the DNA is TGTGCCAGCAGCGCGAATACGCAGTATTTT.

This clonotype has a single count. A much larger clone is a single base away; this may be a read error. The conserved phenylalanine or tryptophan is not found at the CDR3 terminus, so this likely reflects a read error. The gene calls are TRBV7-6 and TRBJ2-5; no firm D call. V was shortened by 5 bases and J by 5 bases, with 9 bases between the two germline ends. The V gene's germline CDR1 is SGHVS and CDR2 FNYEAQ. CDR3 length: 12 residues. CDR3 nucleotides: TGTGCCAGCAGCAAAGGTGTGGAGACCCAGTACCTC. Protein: CASSKGVETQYL.

This clonotype was seen at least ten times. The chain has TRBV19 and TRBJ1-2; D gene unclear. Germline assignment: CDR1 LNHDA and CDR2 SQIVND (reference sequence). The CDR3 has 14 amino acids. Deletions cut 3 bases from V and 6 bases from J, with 14 bases between. In nucleotides, the CDR3 is TGTGCCAGTAGTATCTTGGAGGGATTGAATGGCTACACCTTC. Its protein is CASSILEGLNGYTF.

This clonotype was detected many times. This rearrangement joins TRBV19 to TRBJ2-5; no firm D call. Germline V gene sequence: CDR1 LNHDA, CDR2 SQIVND (reference sequence). The CDR3 consists of 14 residues. The V end was cut by 6 bases, the J end by 1 base, with 12 bases between. Here the CDR3 DNA reads TGTGCCAGTAGGCCTAAGGGCCCCCAAGAGACCCAGTACTTC. It specifies CASRPKGPQETQYF.

CDR3: CASSLVGGTKAFF. DNA of the CDR3: TGTGCCAGCAGCTTAGTTGGGGGGACTAAAGCTTTCTTT. V gene TRBV7-2 combines with J gene TRBJ1-1; weak D call: TRBD1 (5 bases). Germline lookup yields CDR1 SGHTA and CDR2 FQGNSA. The V end was cut by 1 base, the J end by 9 bases, with 12 bases between. The CDR3 covers 13 residues. The complete variable domain, with remaining parts taken from reference TRBV7-2 and TRBJ1-1, reads GAGVSQSPSNKVTEKGKDVELRCDPISGHTALYWYRQSLGQGLEFLIYFQGNSAPDKSGLPSDRFSAERTGGSVSTLTIQRTQQEDSAVYLCASSLVGGTKAFFGQGTRLTVV.

On this clonotype itself: A much larger clonotype is one base distant, so this may be a read error. This chain links TRBV5-1 with TRBJ1-2; possibly TRBD1 for D (5 bases). CDR1 is SGHRS and CDR2 is YFSETQ in the germline V gene. Trimming shortened V by 4 bases and J by 4 bases, and 11 bases separated the two germline ends. The CDR3 loop spans 13 amino acids. CDR3: CASSGRVIYGYTF. CDR3 nucleotide sequence: TGCGCCAGCAGCGGCAGGGTCATCTATGGCTACACCTTC.

Ten or more counts support this clonotype. J is TRBJ2-7 and V is TRBV5-4, with a possible D match to TRBD2 (5 bases). The CDR3 totals 15 residues. The V gene's germline CDR1 is SGHNT and CDR2 YYREEE (reference sequence). Trimming pared 0 bases from V and 0 bases from J, leaving 10 bases between. The CDR3 protein is CASSLAGLASYEQYF. The CDR3 DNA reads as TGTGCCAGCAGCTTGGCAGGACTGGCCTCCTACGAGCAGTACTTC.

Notes on this clonotype: Since a much larger clone is just one base distant, this may be a read error. The rearrangement uses TRBV7-6 and TRBJ1-2, with 9 bases aligning to TRBD1. From germline, CDR1 is SGHVS and CDR2 FNYEAQ. The CDR3 is 15 residues long. CDR3 DNA: TGTGCCCGCAGCTCGGACAGGGGTACTAGCTATGGCTACACCTTC. It specifies CARSSDRGTSYGYTF.

This clonotype was counted ten times or more. The rearrangement joins TRBV7-2 to TRBJ2-2, with TRBD2 matching over 7 bases. V dropped 0 bases and J dropped 2; count of bases not matched to a gene: 3. The CDR3 has 16 amino acids. CDR1 SGHTA and CDR2 FQGNSA come from the germline V gene. Here the CDR3 DNA reads TGTGCCAGCAGCTTAGCCGGGACTATCAACACCGGGGAGCTGTTTTTT. Protein product: CASSLAGTINTGELFF.

This clonotype was recorded many times. This sequence joins TRBV9 and TRBJ1-1; no reliable D call. This CDR3 is built from 15 residues. Trimming took off 2 bases at V and 0 bases at J, with 11 bases between the two ends. CDR1 is SGDLS, CDR2 YYNGEE, per germline. The CDR3 DNA is TGTGCCAGCAGCGTCACTAATAATCTGAACACTGAAGCTTTCTTT. Translating gives CASSVTNNLNTEAFF.

The chain combines TRBV2 with TRBJ1-4; perhaps TRBD1 as D (6 bases). The CDR3 runs to 13 residues. The germline CDR1 and CDR2 sequences are SNHLY and FYNNEI. V was clipped by 2 bases and J by 5 bases, with 6 bases between them. Here the CDR3 reads CASSEQGNEKLFF. DNA for the CDR3: TGTGCCAGCAGTGAACAGGGGAATGAAAAACTGTTTTTT. The whole variable domain, filled in from reference TRBV2 and TRBJ1-4, reads EPEVTQTPSHQVTQMGQEVILRCVPISNHLYFYWYRQILGQKVEFLVSFYNNEISEKSEIFDDQFSVERPDGSNFTLKIRSTKLEDSAMYFCASSEQGNEKLFFGSGTQLSVL.

This clonotype was counted only a few times. The chain couples TRBV9 to TRBJ1-6, with 7 bases lining up with TRBD1. Germline lookup yields CDR1 SGDLS and CDR2 YYNGEE. The CDR3 is made up of 15 amino acids. V was clipped by 4 bases and J by 13 bases; unmatched bases: 14. CDR3 in DNA: TGTGCCAGCAGCCCCCCCGGGGGGGACAGCGGGCCCCTCCACTTT. It translates to CASSPPGGDSGPLHF.

This clonotype was counted ten times or more. The chain has TRBV20-1 and TRBJ2-5; 7 bases map to TRBD1. The CDR3 extends over 16 amino acids. Trimming at V came to 6 bases and at J to 2 bases, leaving 15 bases not matched to a gene. CDR1 is DFQATT and CDR2 is SNEGSKA in the germline V gene (reference sequence). CDR3 sequence reads: CSALRIGQEHQETQYF. The CDR3 region has the DNA TGCAGTGCCCTTCGGATTGGACAGGAGCATCAAGAGACCCAGTACTTC.

This clonotype turned up a few times. The chain combines TRBV9 with TRBJ1-2; weak D call: TRBD1 (6 bases). The CDR3 totals 12 residues. Looked up from germline, CDR1 is SGDLS and CDR2 is YYNGEE. Trimming cost V 3 bases and J 8 bases, with 11 bases left between them. CDR3 loop: CASSGGGWGYTF. The CDR3 nucleotides read TGTGCCAGCAGCGGTGGGGGCTGGGGCTACACCTTC.

Notes on this clonotype: No conserved phenylalanine or tryptophan is present at the end of the CDR3, so a read error is the likely explanation. The rearrangement links TRBV2 to TRBJ2-2; a weak D match, TRBD1 (7 bases). The V and J ends lost 5 bases and 6 bases respectively, with 13 bases between them. CDR1 SNHLY and CDR2 FYNNEI come from the germline V gene. This CDR3 is built from 14 residues. CDR3 coding DNA: TGTGCCAGCAGTTTAACAGGGGAGGCCGGGGAGCTGTTTGTT. Protein sequence: CASSLTGEAGELFV.

This clonotype was detected many times. The rearrangement uses TRBV7-8 and TRBJ1-1; D unresolved. V shed 0 bases and J shed 8 bases, with 10 bases lying between them. Germline CDR1 and CDR2: SGHVS and FQNEAQ. CDR3 length equals 13 residues. CDR3 coding DNA: TGTGCCAGCAGCTTAGCGGTGCACCGGGAAGCTTTCTTT. This gives the protein CASSLAVHREAFF.

The chain has TRBV7-9 and TRBJ2-5, with 10 bases lining up with TRBD2. The DNA matches TRBJ2-1 better at its end, which makes the J call doubtful. The germline V gene has CDR1 SEHNR and CDR2 FQNEAQ (reference sequence). This CDR3 contains 15 residues. Written as DNA, the CDR3 is TGTGCCAGCAGCTTAGTCCTAGCGGGAGAGGATGAGCAGTTCTTC. Residues: CASSLVLAGEDEQFF.

The chain uses TRBV7-8 and TRBJ2-5, with a possible D match to TRBD2 (6 bases). Trimming cost V 4 bases and J 2 bases, with 11 bases left between them. This CDR3 has 14 amino acids. CDR1 is SGHVS and CDR2 is FQNEAQ in the germline V gene. The CDR3 nucleotides are TGTGCCAGCAGCTCGCCGGAGGGACAAGAGACCCAGTACTTC. Protein: CASSSPEGQETQYF.